Each of the 13 T cell receptor beta chains below was sequenced from the same sample in a study of blood T cell repertoires in COVID-19. Sequencing used immunoSEQ multiplex PCR; TCRdb keeps in-frame clones, though not all of them. The repertoire holds 150,000 to 200,000 clones, with 80% to 90% as singletons. Input material: peripheral blood. Every receptor here comes from an older woman with COVID-19, enrolled during active disease.

The chain employs TRBV18 and TRBJ2-3; 9 bases line up with TRBD2. Germline values: CDR1 KGHSH, CDR2 LQKENI. CDR3 length: 15 amino acids. Trimming at V came to 7 bases and at J to 1 base, leaving 6 bases not matched to a gene. The CDR3 reads CASYTRTSGTDTQYF. DNA of the CDR3: TGTGCCAGCTACACCAGGACTAGCGGCACAGATACGCAGTATTTT.

This sequence joins TRBV6-2 or TRBV6-3 and TRBJ1-1; D call uncertain. The CDR3 contains 13 residues. Germline V gene data show CDR1 as MNHEY and CDR2 as SVGEGT. Trimming shortened V by 5 bases and J by 0 bases, and 7 bases separated the two germline ends. The CDR3 DNA reads as TGTGCCAGCAGTATTGCAGTGAACACTGAAGCTTTCTTT. This encodes CASSIAVNTEAFF.

This sequence joins TRBV5-1 and TRBJ2-1; 12 bases match TRBD1. Germline loops: CDR1 SGHRS, CDR2 YFSETQ. The CDR3 sequence is 14 residues long. V lost 4 bases and J lost 6; bases outside the gene matches: 2. CDR3 in amino acids: CASSGTGGFNEQFF. The CDR3 DNA sequence: TGCGCCAGCAGCGGGACAGGGGGCTTCAATGAGCAGTTCTTC.

The chain has TRBV4-3 and TRBJ2-1; 9 bases fit TRBD1. CDR1 and CDR2 from the germline V gene are LGHNA and YSLEER. CDR3 length equals 14 residues. V gave up 6 bases and J gave up 7 bases; unmatched junction bases: 7. CDR3 amino acids: CASRPGQGFNEQFF. CDR3 DNA: TGCGCCAGCAGGCCGGGACAGGGTTTTAATGAGCAGTTCTTC.

This chain's CDR3 is CASSESLGLAGGNEQFF. CDR3 DNA sequence: TGCGCCAGCAGTGAGAGTCTTGGACTAGCGGGAGGCAATGAGCAGTTCTTC. The chain recombines TRBV10-2 with TRBJ2-1; TRBD2 aligns across 14 bases. The ends lost 2 bases at V and 6 bases at J; junction bases unmatched: 6. The CDR3 consists of 17 residues. Germline values: CDR1 WSHSY, CDR2 SAAADI.

The chain joins TRBV4-2 to TRBJ2-7; TRBD1 agrees at 10 bases. Germline trimming cut 0 bases from V and 5 bases from J; bases unmatched to any gene: 4. The V gene's germline CDR1 is LGHNA and CDR2 YNFKEQ. CDR3 size: 15 residues. The CDR3: CASSQEDRGLDEQYF. The DNA for the CDR3 is TGTGCCAGCAGCCAAGAAGACAGGGGGCTTGACGAGCAGTACTTC.

V and J are TRBV7-9 and TRBJ2-5, with 15 bases aligning to TRBD2. J gave up 5 bases and V 5 bases, and 6 bases lay outside the gene matches. Germline CDR1 and CDR2: SEHNR and FQNEAQ (reference sequence). The CDR3 is made up of 16 amino acids. In nucleotides, the CDR3 is TGTGCCAGCAGCCGGACTAGCGGGAGGGCCGGTGAGACCCAGTACTTC. It codes for CASSRTSGRAGETQYF.

This chain links TRBV28 with TRBJ1-4, with 7 bases aligning to TRBD1. The V gene's germline CDR1 is MDHEN and CDR2 SYDVKM. The trim removed 6 bases at V and 9 bases at J, leaving 7 bases unmatched. This CDR3 is built from 13 residues. The CDR3 sequence is CASRPQQGKKLFF. The CDR3 DNA is TGTGCCAGCAGGCCCCAACAGGGGAAAAAACTGTTTTTT.

V gene TRBV6-5 combines with J gene TRBJ2-3, with a possible D match to TRBD2 (6 bases). Germline loops: CDR1 MNHEY, CDR2 SVGAGI. The CDR3 has 15 amino acids. V was cut by 5 bases and J by 6 bases, with 18 bases left in between. The CDR3 DNA sequence: TGTGCCAGCAGTCGTGTGGGGGGATACGAGGATACGCAGTATTTT. Translating it yields CASSRVGGYEDTQYF.

J is TRBJ2-7 and V is TRBV5-1; TRBD2 matches 16 bases. V trimming: 4 bases; J trimming: 5 bases; junction bases outside the gene matches: 21. The germline V gene encodes CDR1 SGHRS and CDR2 YFSETQ. The CDR3 covers 21 residues. The CDR3 sequence is CASSLARQSTGTSGRGDEQYF. CDR3 in DNA: TGCGCCAGCAGCCTTGCCCGTCAGTCTACCGGGACTAGCGGGAGGGGCGACGAGCAGTACTTC.

This sequence joins TRBV6-5 and TRBJ2-7; D is perhaps TRBD2 (5 bases). The CDR3 is 13 amino acids. Germline V lookup: CDR1 MNHEY, CDR2 SVGAGI. V lost 8 bases to trimming and J lost 1 base, with 12 bases between them. DNA of the CDR3: TGTGCCAGCCAAACCGGGAATTCCTACGAGCAGTACTTC. This gives the protein CASQTGNSYEQYF.

The chain recombines TRBV7-9 with TRBJ2-7, with TRBD1 matching 10 bases. Per the germline V gene, CDR1 is SEHNR and CDR2 is FQNEAQ (reference sequence). The CDR3 is made up of 15 amino acids. Trimming at V came to 8 bases and at J to 5 bases, leaving 12 bases not matched to a gene. The CDR3 loop reads CASVLDGTGVHEQYF. CDR3 bases: TGTGCCAGCGTCCTAGACGGGACAGGGGTCCACGAGCAGTACTTC.

The chain links TRBV15 to TRBJ2-3, with unresolved D. Germline V lookup: CDR1 LNHNV, CDR2 YYDKDF (reference sequence). CDR3 length: 18 amino acids. V lost 2 bases and J 2 bases, leaving 20 bases between the germline ends. The CDR3 coding sequence is TGTGCCACCAGCAGATTCCTCGTGGGTCAGCGCTTCACAGATACGCAGTATTTT. It translates to CATSRFLVGQRFTDTQYF.